This T cell receptor beta chain emerged from a study of OX40 agonist ivuxolimab in advanced cancers. Overall study context: Over 30% of patients had received prior checkpoint inhibitor therapy.

Germline CDR1 and CDR2: MDHEN and SYDVKM. The V end lost 1 base, the J end lost 9 bases, and 15 bases lay between the germline ends. There are 14 residues in the CDR3. Repertoires were generated with immunoSEQ multiplex PCR, while TCRdb's copy carries only in-frame clones and drops some. Seen here are about 7,000 clones, over 70% observed once, and the top ten hold around 37%. The TCR sequence derives from an adult with an advanced solid tumor such as melanoma, head and neck, liver or kidney cancer. The input for sequencing was CD4+ or CD8+ T cells sorted from blood, taken in a trial of the OX40 agonist ivuxolimab. V gene TRBV28 combines with J gene TRBJ2-5; D tentatively fits TRBD1 or TRBD2 (7 bases each). Written as DNA, the CDR3 is TGTGCCAGCAGTTTATACGGGCCAGGGGGGGCCCAGTACTTC. Its translation is CASSLYGPGGAQYF.